This T cell receptor beta chain was captured by sequencing in a study of shared clonotypes between healthy human individuals. Assay execution took place at the deep level. Original processing notes: Filtering differed for immunoSEQ, which gave only junction sequences without quality scores. The method was immunoSEQ multiplex PCR; TCRdb's version includes in-frame clones alone and lacks a portion of them. The V and J calls and clone size were taken over from that table, and D and trimming were inferred from the DNA. Altogether approximately 2.4 million clones are present, 90% to 96% being singletons, with the ten largest covering around 0.13%. This clone was observed a few times. Its antigen is undetermined. The study's findings and limits: Sequencing of the sorted subsets was shown by rarefaction to be incomplete despite large depth. Naive subsets usually exceeded memory subsets in estimated richness.

The sample taken for sequencing was naive CD4+ T cells sorted from blood. The sample's subset: CD45RA+ positively selected. This TCR was recovered from a man aged 18 to 35 in good health.

Written as DNA, the CDR3 is TGCGCCAGCAGCGCCGGACAGGGCGATCAGCCCCAGCATTTT. Its translation is CASSAGQGDQPQHF. The V gene is TRBV5-1, the J gene TRBJ1-5; 8 positions match TRBD1. Per germline, CDR1 SGHRS and CDR2 YFSETQ. The CDR3 runs 14 residues. After removal of 4 bases from V and 5 bases from J, the junction contained 5 bases not matched to a gene.